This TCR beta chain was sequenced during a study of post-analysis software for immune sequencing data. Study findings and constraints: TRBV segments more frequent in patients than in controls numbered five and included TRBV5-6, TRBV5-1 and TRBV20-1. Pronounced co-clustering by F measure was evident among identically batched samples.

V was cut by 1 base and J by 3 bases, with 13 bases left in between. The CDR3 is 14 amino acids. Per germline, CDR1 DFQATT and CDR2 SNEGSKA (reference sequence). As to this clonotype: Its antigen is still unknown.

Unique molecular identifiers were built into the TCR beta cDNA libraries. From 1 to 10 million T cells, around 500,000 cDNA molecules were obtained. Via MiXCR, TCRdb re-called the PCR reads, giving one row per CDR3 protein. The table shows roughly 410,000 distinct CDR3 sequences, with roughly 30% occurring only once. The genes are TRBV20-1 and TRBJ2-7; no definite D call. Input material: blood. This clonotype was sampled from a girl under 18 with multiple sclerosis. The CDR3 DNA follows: TGCAGTGCTAGAGTCGTCCAAGAAAACTACGAGCAGTACTTC. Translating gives CSARVVQENYEQYF.